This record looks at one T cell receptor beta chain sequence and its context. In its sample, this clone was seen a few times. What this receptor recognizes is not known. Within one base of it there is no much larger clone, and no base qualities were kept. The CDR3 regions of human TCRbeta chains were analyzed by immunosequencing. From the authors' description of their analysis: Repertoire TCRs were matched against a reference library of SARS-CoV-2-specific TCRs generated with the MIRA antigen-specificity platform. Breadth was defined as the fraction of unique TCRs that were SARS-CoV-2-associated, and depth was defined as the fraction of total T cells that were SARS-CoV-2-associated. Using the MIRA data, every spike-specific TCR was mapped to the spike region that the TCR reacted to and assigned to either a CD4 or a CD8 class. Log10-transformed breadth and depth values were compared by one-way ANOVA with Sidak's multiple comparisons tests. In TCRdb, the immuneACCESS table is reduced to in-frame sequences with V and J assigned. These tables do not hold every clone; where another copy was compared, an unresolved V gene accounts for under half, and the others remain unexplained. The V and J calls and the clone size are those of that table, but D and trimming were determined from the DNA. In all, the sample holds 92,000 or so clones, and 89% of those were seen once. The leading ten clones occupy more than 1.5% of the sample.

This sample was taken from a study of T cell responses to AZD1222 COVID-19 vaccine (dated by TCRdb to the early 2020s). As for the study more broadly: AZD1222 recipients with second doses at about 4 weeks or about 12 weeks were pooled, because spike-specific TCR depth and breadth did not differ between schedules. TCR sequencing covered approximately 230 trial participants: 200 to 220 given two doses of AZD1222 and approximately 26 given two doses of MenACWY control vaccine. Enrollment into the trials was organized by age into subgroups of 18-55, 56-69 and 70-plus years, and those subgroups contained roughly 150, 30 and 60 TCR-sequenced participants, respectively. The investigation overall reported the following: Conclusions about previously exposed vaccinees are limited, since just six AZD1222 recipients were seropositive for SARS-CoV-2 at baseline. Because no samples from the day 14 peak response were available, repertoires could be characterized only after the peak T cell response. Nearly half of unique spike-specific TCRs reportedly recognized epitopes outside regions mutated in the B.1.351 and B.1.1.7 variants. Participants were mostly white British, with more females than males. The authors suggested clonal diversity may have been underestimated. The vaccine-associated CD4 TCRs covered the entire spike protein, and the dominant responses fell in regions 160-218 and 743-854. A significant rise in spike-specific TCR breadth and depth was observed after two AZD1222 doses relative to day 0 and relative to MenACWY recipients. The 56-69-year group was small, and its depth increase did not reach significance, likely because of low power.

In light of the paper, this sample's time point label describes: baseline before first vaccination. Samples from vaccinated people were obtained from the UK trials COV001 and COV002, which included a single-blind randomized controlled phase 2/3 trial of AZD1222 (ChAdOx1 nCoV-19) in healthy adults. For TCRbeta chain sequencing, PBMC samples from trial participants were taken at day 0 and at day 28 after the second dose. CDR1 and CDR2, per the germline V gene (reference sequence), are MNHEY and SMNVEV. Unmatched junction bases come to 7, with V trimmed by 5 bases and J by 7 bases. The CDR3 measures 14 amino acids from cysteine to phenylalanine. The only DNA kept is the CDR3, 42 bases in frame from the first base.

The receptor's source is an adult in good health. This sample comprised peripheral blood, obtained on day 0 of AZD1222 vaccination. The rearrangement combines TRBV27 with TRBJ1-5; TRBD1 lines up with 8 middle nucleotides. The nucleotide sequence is TGTGCCAGCAGTCCGGACAGGGTATCCCAGCCCCAGCATTTT. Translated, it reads CASSPDRVSQPQHF.